This T cell receptor (beta chain) was observed in a study of identical twins (dated by TCRdb to about 2016). Background for the entire study: TCR alpha and beta repertoires from monozygotic twins, unrelated adults of various ages and cord blood were deep-sequenced to test whether fetal clonotypes persist. To rule out contamination, the twin experiments were replicated at different times with different library preparation protocols.

General findings and caveats noted by the study authors: Because the same donors could not be followed over many years, the conclusions depended on cross-sectional statistical analysis. In monozygotic twins, recombination models systematically underestimated out-of-frame TCR alpha sharing, but the models matched the sharing seen between unrelated individuals. Invariant T cells such as MAIT and iNKT could partly confound zero-insertion analyses, although diverse VJ usage argued against such confounding for most clonotypes. The excess sharing between twins in beta out-of-frame sequences was weaker because fewer shared sequences reduced the signal-to-noise ratio. Fewer insertions were carried by abundant cord blood beta clonotypes; a weaker similar trend was observed in young adult naive repertoires, while no such trend was observed in memory repertoires. Compared with coincidental sharing between unrelated individuals, out-of-frame TCR alpha sequences shared between twins showed an excess of sequences with low generation probability.

The library was prepared using 5' RACE. Sequencing was performed on an Illumina HiSeq 2000. A universal primer binding site was added through template switching, and the final cDNA carried a unique molecular identifier so that TCR cDNA molecules could be counted accurately. First-strand cDNA for TCR alpha and beta chains was synthesized from specific primers in the conserved constant-segment region. To control for contamination, every cDNA library carried two barcodes: a SMART-Mk sample barcode plus Illumina barcodes. Two successive PCR steps introduced TruSeq adapter sequences along with Illumina sample barcodes. TCR alpha and beta cDNA libraries were sequenced on the Illumina HiSeq platform with custom primers. Regarding the original processing steps: Unique molecular identifiers were extracted from raw reads with MiGEC, and CDR3 positions were determined with MiXCR. For each individual, recombination models were inferred using an EM algorithm with the repgenHMM and IGoR tools. The tcR package in R was used for shared clonotype analysis, with sharing normalized by the product of cloneset sizes. To study raw recombination without the effects of thymic and clonal selection, out-of-frame nonproductive sequences were analyzed. TCRdb trimmed the raw reads at Q25, called clones with MiXCR and kept productive beta chains. Each record represents a unique CDR3 protein, reported with the most common genes and DNA among its rows. The V and J calls shown here were made by TCRdb, not taken from the authors' results. For this sample there are about 150,000 distinct CDR3 sequences; 3% to 4% appear just once. Jointly, the top ten make up around 8% of the sample.

This clonotype was seen many times. Its antigen is currently not known. Nothing much larger sits one base from this clone, and base qualities are not available. Only healthy Caucasian donors were included. Using Miltenyi CD45RO+ enrichment and human naive T-cell isolation kits, memory (CD45RO+) and naive T cells were isolated from PBMC. The sample taken for sequencing was memory T cells sorted from blood. The cell subset or site label, read with the paper, signifies: CD45RO+ enriched T cells. This clonotype was sampled from a man between 18 and 35 years old in good health.

In nucleotides, the sequence is TGCAGTGCTAGACCGGGGTTTGTTGAAGCTTTCTTT. This gives the protein CSARPGFVEAFF. The chain couples TRBV20-1 to TRBJ1-1; the D segment cannot be called with confidence. Reading the germline V gene (reference sequence) gives CDR1 DFQATT and CDR2 SNEGSKA. The junction shows trimming of 2 bases on V and 7 bases on J, plus 11 bases between the germline ends. The CDR3 starts with the cysteine, ends with the phenylalanine, and has 12 residues. Only the CDR3 part of the read is kept: 36 bases, read in frame from the first base.